Shown below are 24 T cell receptor beta chains from a single sample sequenced in a study of PD-1 blockade in classical Hodgkin lymphoma. Data came from immunoSEQ multiplex PCR; TCRdb stores just in-frame clones and leaves some out. This sample carries under 20,000 clones, more than 75% of them seen once, and the ten largest clones take around two fifths. Time point denoted: cycle 4 day 1 (C4D1), after six to seven weeks of nivolumab. Brentuximab vedotin exposure varied, and every patient relapsed after autologous stem cell transplantation. The sample here was peripheral blood mononuclear cells (PBMCs), taken before the fourth cycle of nivolumab. The receptors stem from a human donor with classical Hodgkin lymphoma.

V usage is TRBV18 and J usage is TRBJ2-6, with TRBD1 matching 7 bases. Germline assignment: CDR1 KGHSH and CDR2 LQKENI. V trimming: 5 bases; J trimming: 4 bases; junction bases outside the gene matches: 8. CDR3 length equals 16 residues. This CDR3 is CASSATGAAGANVLTF. CDR3 DNA: TGTGCCAGCTCAGCCACAGGGGCAGCAGGGGCCAACGTCCTGACTTTC.

The chain combines TRBV7-6 with TRBJ1-5; D call uncertain. Germline CDR1 is SGHVS and CDR2 is FNYEAQ. This CDR3 spans 15 amino acids. Deletions cut 1 base from V and 4 bases from J, with 11 bases between. The CDR3 DNA is TGTGCCAGCAGCTTAGGTGACGGCTTAAATCAGCCCCAGCATTTT. It translates to CASSLGDGLNQPQHF.

V and J are TRBV4-3 and TRBJ1-2; D is ambiguous. The CDR3 is 13 amino acids. The ends were cut back, 1 base at V and 3 bases at J, with 6 bases in the middle. Germline V gene data show CDR1 as LGHNA and CDR2 as YSLEER. The CDR3 sequence is CASSQASHYGYTF. In DNA, the CDR3 is TGCGCCAGCAGCCAAGCAAGTCACTATGGCTACACCTTC.

The chain joins TRBV6-5 to TRBJ1-1; the match to TRBD1 covers 11 bases. The CDR3 spans 15 residues. Per germline, CDR1 MNHEY and CDR2 SVGAGI. V shed 4 bases and J 4 bases; nucleotides not matched to a gene: 5. The DNA of the CDR3 is TGTGCCAGCAGTTGGACAGGGGGCGAGAGCACTGAAGCTTTCTTT. As protein: CASSWTGGESTEAFF.

This clone was observed a few times. The chain recombines TRBV27 with TRBJ2-7; tentative D call: TRBD1 (5 bases). The germline CDR1 and CDR2 sequences are MNHEY and SMNVEV (reference sequence). The V and J ends lost 3 bases and 1 base respectively, with 10 bases between them. The CDR3 consists of 14 residues. This chain's CDR3 is CASSFLTGSYEQYF. CDR3 DNA: TGTGCCAGCAGTTTCCTCACAGGATCCTACGAGCAGTACTTC.

The CDR3: CASSYSIMGLDGYTF. CDR3 sequence (DNA): TGTGCCAGCAGTTACTCGATAATGGGGCTGGATGGCTACACCTTC. The chain couples TRBV6-5 to TRBJ1-2; maybe TRBD1 (5 bases). CDR3 length equals 15 residues. Germline loops: CDR1 MNHEY, CDR2 SVGAGI. V lost 0 bases and J 6 bases, leaving 14 bases between the germline ends.

The chain has TRBV7-2 and TRBJ2-3; 12 positions match TRBD2. Germline CDR1 reads SGHTA; CDR2 reads FQGNSA. The CDR3 has 16 residues. V dropped 5 bases and J dropped 2; count of bases not matched to a gene: 5. This CDR3 is CASSLWTSGNTDTQYF. Written as DNA, the CDR3 is TGTGCCAGCAGCCTGTGGACTAGCGGGAACACAGATACGCAGTATTTT.

This chain links TRBV6-5 with TRBJ2-7; D possibly uses TRBD1 or TRBD2 (5 bases each). Germline CDR1 MNHEY, CDR2 SVGAGI. V was trimmed by 8 bases and J by 6 bases, leaving 14 bases between them. The CDR3 totals 12 residues. The CDR3 nucleotides read TGTGCCAGCGTCACAGGAGGTGGCGAGCAGTACTTC. Translation: CASVTGGGEQYF.

The count of this clone is one. The chain uses TRBV19 and TRBJ1-1, with D tentatively TRBD1 (6 bases). V was clipped by 7 bases and J by 3 bases, with 15 bases between them. Germline CDR1 LNHDA, CDR2 SQIVND (reference sequence). This CDR3 comprises 14 residues. CDR3 bases: TGTGCCAGTATTTCAGGGGAAGGGTACACTGAAGCTTTCTTT. This codes for CASISGEGYTEAFF.

This chain links TRBV4-2 with TRBJ2-7; D possibly corresponds to TRBD1 (6 bases). The V end lost 1 base, the J end lost 0 bases, and 10 bases lay between the germline ends. This CDR3 has 15 residues. Germline V gene sequence: CDR1 LGHNA, CDR2 YNFKEQ. Here the CDR3 DNA reads TGTGCCAGCAGCCAAGGACAGGCTACCTCCTACGAGCAGTACTTC. This translates into CASSQGQATSYEQYF.

By frequency in the sample, this clone is medium-sized. V usage is TRBV5-5 and J usage is TRBJ1-5, with D perhaps matching TRBD1 (6 bases). Germline V gene data show CDR1 as SGHKS and CDR2 as YYEKEE (reference sequence). This CDR3 spans 15 amino acids. The V and J ends lost 0 bases and 4 bases respectively, with 11 bases between them. The CDR3 nucleotides read TGTGCCAGCAGCTTGGCAACAGGGTCGAATCAGCCCCAGCATTTT. Amino acid sequence: CASSLATGSNQPQHF.

The CDR3 sequence is CASSSGTSGDQQYF. CDR3 DNA sequence: TGTGCCAGCTCGTCCGGGACTAGCGGGGACCAGCAGTACTTC. The chain links TRBV18 to TRBJ2-7; TRBD2 agrees at 13 bases. The CDR3 extends over 14 amino acids. The junction had 7 bases not matched to a gene; V was cut back by 6 bases and J by 8 bases. Germline V gene data show CDR1 as KGHSH and CDR2 as LQKENI.

In this sample, this clone turned up a few times. The J gene is TRBJ2-1, the V gene TRBV19, with D possibly matching TRBD1 (6 bases). The CDR3 contains 12 residues. V gave up 10 bases and J gave up 3 bases, with 10 bases separating them. In germline, CDR1 is LNHDA, CDR2 SQIVND (reference sequence). The CDR3 sequence is CATGQNYNEQFF. The CDR3 DNA sequence: TGTGCCACAGGACAGAACTACAATGAGCAGTTCTTC. Combining the CDR3 with reference TRBV19 and TRBJ2-1 gives the whole variable domain DGGITQSPKYLFRKEGQNVTLSCEQNLNHDAMYWYRQDPGQGLRLIYYSQIVNDFQKGDIAEGYSVSREKKESFPLTVTSAQKNPTAFYLCATGQNYNEQFFGPGTRLTVL.

The V call is TRBV19, the J call TRBJ2-2; D perhaps matches TRBD2 (5 bases). V was trimmed by 6 bases and J by 0 bases, leaving 11 bases between them. The CDR3 runs 15 residues. Germline values: CDR1 LNHDA, CDR2 SQIVND (reference sequence). The CDR3 region is CASRGRFPNTGELFF. CDR3 nucleotides: TGTGCCAGTAGGGGGAGATTCCCGAACACCGGGGAGCTGTTTTTT.

This chain joins TRBV18 and TRBJ1-1; 7 bases are a match to TRBD1. Germline values: CDR1 KGHSH, CDR2 LQKENI. The CDR3 length is 14 residues. With V trimmed by 5 bases and J by 5 bases, 8 bases remained unmatched. The CDR3 DNA is TGTGCCAGCTCAATCAACACAGGGGTTACTGAAGCTTTCTTT. Its protein product is CASSINTGVTEAFF.

This clone was observed at least ten times. This chain connects TRBV7-2 to TRBJ2-7; D unclear. Trimming stripped 5 bases from V and 3 bases from J, with 5 bases between. The CDR3 runs 11 residues. CDR1 is SGHTA and CDR2 is FQGNSA in the germline V gene. CDR3 in DNA: TGTGCCAGCAGCACCGGCTACGAGCAGTACTTC. It translates to CASSTGYEQYF.

The chain employs TRBV29-1 and TRBJ1-2, with D possibly TRBD1 on 6 matching bases. This CDR3 contains 13 residues. V lost 3 bases and J 2 bases, leaving 10 bases between the germline ends. Germline V gene lookup returns CDR1 SQVTM and CDR2 ANQGSEA. The CDR3 region is CSVEGRGNYGYTF. Here the CDR3 DNA reads TGCAGCGTTGAGGGCAGGGGCAACTATGGCTACACCTTC.

V and J are TRBV21-1 and TRBJ1-5. TRBV21-1 is shown as a pseudogene. This CDR3 region has 11 residues. The chain's CDR3 is CASSASEPQHF. The CDR3 DNA reads TGTGCCAGCAGCGCCTCCGAGCCCCAGCATTTT.

This clone qualifies as medium-sized (0.01 to 0.1%). The gene calls are TRBV2 and TRBJ1-2, with 8 positions matching TRBD1. The CDR3 is made up of 15 amino acids. With V trimmed by 0 bases and J by 8 bases, 8 bases remained unmatched. The germline V gene has CDR1 SNHLY and CDR2 FYNNEI. The CDR3 spells CASSEATGDSEGYTF. In DNA form, the CDR3 reads TGTGCCAGCAGTGAAGCGACAGGGGACTCAGAAGGCTACACCTTC.

The chain couples TRBV7-8 to TRBJ2-5; D remains unclear. From germline, CDR1 is SGHVS and CDR2 FQNEAQ. The V and J ends lost 3 bases and 5 bases respectively, with 13 bases between them. The CDR3 is made up of 14 amino acids. As DNA, the CDR3 is TGTGCCAGCAGCTTGTTAGGAGATTTTGAGACCCAGTACTTC. Translation gives CASSLLGDFETQYF. Supplemented by reference TRBV7-8 and TRBJ2-5, the full variable domain reads GAGVSQSPRYKVAKRGQDVALRCDPISGHVSLFWYQQALGQGPEFLTYFQNEAQLDKSGLPSDRFFAERPEGSVSTLKIQRTQQEDSAVYLCASSLLGDFETQYFGPGTRLLVL.

This clone was seen a handful of times. This chain joins TRBV29-1 and TRBJ1-2; no definite D call. Germline V gives CDR1 SQVTM, CDR2 ANQGSEA. Between the trimmed V and J ends, which lost 2 bases and 7 bases, there was a span of 8 bases. This CDR3 is 11 amino acids long. The DNA of the CDR3 is TGCAGCGTTGAATTTGGGTTTGGCTACACCTTC. Translation: CSVEFGFGYTF.

This clone has just one count. V is TRBV29-1 and J is TRBJ1-1, with D unresolved. Germline V CDR1 and CDR2: SQVTM, ANQGSEA. V was shortened by 5 bases and J by 4 bases, with 14 bases between the two germline ends. The CDR3 runs to 13 residues. The CDR3 spells CSVTLPASTEAFF. DNA for the CDR3: TGCAGCGTTACATTACCCGCCAGCACTGAAGCTTTCTTT.

The chain links TRBV18 to TRBJ2-1; TRBD2 matches 11 bases. V was clipped by 2 bases and J by 1 base; unmatched bases: 4. The CDR3 contains 17 residues. CDR1 and CDR2 (germline): KGHSH, LQKENI. The CDR3 DNA reads TGTGCCAGCTCACCAAGGGTAGCGGGAGGGTCCTACAATGAGCAGTTCTTC. It codes for CASSPRVAGGSYNEQFF.

On this clone itself: This sample includes further DNA sequences coding for the same CDR3. The chain carries TRBV10-3 and TRBJ1-5, with D hard to call. The CDR3 covers 12 residues. Germline V lookup: CDR1 ENHRY, CDR2 SYGVKD. The germline V and J ends were trimmed by 3 bases and 3 bases, with 3 bases remaining between them. As DNA, the CDR3 is TGTGCCATCAGTGACACCAATCAGCCCCAGCATTTT. The encoded protein is CAISDTNQPQHF.